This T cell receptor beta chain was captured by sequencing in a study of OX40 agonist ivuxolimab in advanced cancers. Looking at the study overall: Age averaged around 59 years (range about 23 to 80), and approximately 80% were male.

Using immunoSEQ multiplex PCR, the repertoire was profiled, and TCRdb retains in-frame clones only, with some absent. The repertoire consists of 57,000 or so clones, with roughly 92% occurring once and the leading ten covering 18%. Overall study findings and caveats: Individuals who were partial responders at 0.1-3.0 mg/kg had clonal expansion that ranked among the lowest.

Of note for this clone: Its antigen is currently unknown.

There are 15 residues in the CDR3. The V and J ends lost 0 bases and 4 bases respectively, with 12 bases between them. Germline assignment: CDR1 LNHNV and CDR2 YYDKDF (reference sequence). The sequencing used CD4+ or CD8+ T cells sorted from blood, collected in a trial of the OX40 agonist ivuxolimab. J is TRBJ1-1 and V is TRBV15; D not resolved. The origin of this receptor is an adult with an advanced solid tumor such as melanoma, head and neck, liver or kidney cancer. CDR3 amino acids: CATSRDWIGSTEAFF. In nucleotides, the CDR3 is TGTGCCACCAGCAGAGATTGGATAGGCAGCACTGAAGCTTTCTTT.